A selection of T cell receptor beta chains follows, all from one sample in a study of cytomegalovirus exposure and HLA in healthy donors. Repertoires were generated with immunoSEQ multiplex PCR, while TCRdb's copy carries only in-frame clones and drops some. The data contain roughly 100,000 clones, around three fifths of them singletons. The sample taken for sequencing was PBMCs. These receptors were collected from a woman aged 50 to 60 in good health and CMV-seropositive. CDR3s include the opening cysteine and the closing phenylalanine or tryptophan. The order of the fields is CDR3 length, J gene, V gene, CDR3 protein.

14,TRBJ2-5,TRBV18,CASSTNRVQETQYF
15,TRBJ1-1,TRBV29-1,CSVEAGRGLAVEAFF
13,TRBJ1-2,TRBV2,CASKRVAEYGYTF
15,TRBJ2-7,TRBV2,CATKRDRDIWYEQYF
14,TRBJ1-1,TRBV19,CASSPNPRGTEAFF
17,TRBJ2-3,TRBV5-6,CASSSPGGRGAWDTQYF
15,TRBJ1-4,TRBV9,CASSASSGLNEKLFF
14,TRBJ2-1,TRBV7-2,CASSLGGLANEQFF
14,TRBJ1-2,TRBV6-5,CASSRGAKRHGYTF
16,TRBJ1-1,TRBV7-2,CASSPTSRGKNTEAFF
14,TRBJ1-2,TRBV5-6,CASRGAGTGLGYTF
15,TRBJ1-5,TRBV5-8,CASSLDGASNQPQHF
12,TRBJ1-2,TRBV28,CASSFGQDGYTF
16,TRBJ1-6,TRBV9,CASSPLGTGGNSPLHF
14,TRBJ2-7,TRBV27,CASSLSTGNHEQYF
16,TRBJ2-7,TRBV19,CASSKRRGQGSDEQYF